This entry features one T cell receptor beta chain sequence. Its antigen is unknown. Qualities for individual bases were not recorded, and no much larger clone is one base off. Mismatch repair deficiency was established in every enrolled patient by polymerase chain reaction or immunohistochemistry. A few patients who responded to pembrolizumab therapy underwent TCR sequencing. Pembrolizumab PD-1 blockade was prospectively tested in advanced mismatch repair-deficient cancers, regardless of tissue of origin, in the phase II trial. Peripheral blood T cell samples were gathered serially, both before PD-1 blockade started and at multiple time points afterward. Blood sampling time points were reported as weeks after the first dose of pembrolizumab. The protocol used for the library was the immunoSEQ multiplex PCR assay. Sourced from immuneACCESS, this table was stored by TCRdb with only in-frame sequences that have V and J called. A share of the clones is absent; for the studies checked, an unresolved V gene accounts for under half, and the remainder has no known explanation. Within this sample are 100,000 to 150,000 clones, with about nine tenths of them counted one time only. The ten largest clones represent about 10% of the sample.

These data belong to a study of PD-1 blockade in mismatch repair-deficient tumors (dated by TCRdb to about 2017). Looking at the study overall: Between September 2013 and late 2016, approximately 90 consecutive patients with about a dozen mismatch repair-deficient cancer types, all previously treated and progressing, were enrolled in the trial. Tumor-associated T cell clones were tracked in the peripheral blood of patients responding to PD-1 blockade by deep sequencing of TCR CDR3 regions.

Trimming costs V 3 bases and J 2 bases, and their ends lie 4 bases apart. CDR1 and CDR2, looked up from the germline V gene, are SGHAT and FQNNGV. The CDR3 measures 12 amino acids from cysteine to phenylalanine. The retained sequence is limited to the CDR3, 36 bases, with the frame set at the first base. Overall study results and their limits: Clones residing in the tumor, which were often undetectable in blood before treatment, expanded quickly after pembrolizumab and then contracted, generally before radiologic responses.

The input for sequencing was peripheral blood, taken just over 70 weeks after starting pembrolizumab. This sequence originates from an adult with mismatch repair-deficient cancer. In this chain, TRBV11-2 is recombined with TRBJ1-1, with the D gene not confidently named. The DNA reads as follows: TGTGCCAGCAGCTTTGCTAACACTGAAGCTTTCTTT. Protein translation: CASSFANTEAFF.